A selection of T cell receptor beta chains follows, all from one sample in a study of blood T cell repertoires in COVID-19. TCRdb's table, derived via immunoSEQ multiplex PCR, lists solely in-frame clones and lacks some. The data hold over 200,000 clones, with under 90% observed a single time. The sample comprised peripheral blood. The receptors derive from a man aged 50-59 years with COVID-19, enrolled during active disease. The CDR3 runs from the conserved cysteine through the conserved F or W. D genes are given only for firm matches. Rows may omit the clone size; those that give it use once, few, many or a size class.

d_gene: TRBD1
v_gene: TRBV27
j_gene: TRBJ1-5
abundance: -
CDR3nt: TGTGCCAGCCGGACAGGAGATAGCAATCAGCCCCAGCATTTT
CDR3aa: CASRTGDSNQPQHF

d_gene: -
v_gene: TRBV4-1
j_gene: TRBJ1-1
abundance: -
CDR3nt: TGCGCCAGCAGCCCCACGGGGGGACCGGCACACACTGAAGCTTTCTTT
CDR3aa: CASSPTGGPAHTEAFF

d_gene: -
v_gene: TRBV5-5
j_gene: TRBJ1-4
abundance: -
CDR3nt: TGTGCCAGCAGCAGAGCTCAAAGTCGGGAAAAACTGTTTTTT
CDR3aa: CASSRAQSREKLFF

d_gene: -
v_gene: TRBV19
j_gene: TRBJ1-5
abundance: -
CDR3nt: TGTGCCAGTAGTGCAGATCAGCCCCAGCATTTT
CDR3aa: CASSADQPQHF

d_gene: -
v_gene: TRBV7-9
j_gene: TRBJ2-3
abundance: -
CDR3nt: TGTGCCAGCAGCCTGCTACCGGGACTCAGCACAGATACGCAGTATTTT
CDR3aa: CASSLLPGLSTDTQYF

d_gene: TRBD1
v_gene: TRBV6-5
j_gene: TRBJ2-7
abundance: -
CDR3nt: TGTGCCAGCAGTCTCTGGACAGGGAACCACGAGCAGTACTTC
CDR3aa: CASSLWTGNHEQYF

d_gene: TRBD2
v_gene: TRBV24-1
j_gene: TRBJ2-5
abundance: -
CDR3nt: TGTGCCACCGAATCAGCCTTAGGGGCGGGGGGGCAAGAGACCCAGTACTTC
CDR3aa: CATESALGAGGQETQYF

d_gene: TRBD1
v_gene: TRBV27
j_gene: TRBJ2-5
abundance: few
CDR3nt: TGTGCCAGCAGTTTAGGACAGGGTGGGACGCCCGAGACCCAGTACTTC
CDR3aa: CASSLGQGGTPETQYF

d_gene: -
v_gene: TRBV7-9
j_gene: TRBJ2-3
abundance: few
CDR3nt: TGTGCCAGCAGCCCCGGCGGGGCTGCAGATACGCAGTATTTT
CDR3aa: CASSPGGAADTQYF

d_gene: -
v_gene: TRBV5-1
j_gene: TRBJ1-4
abundance: -
CDR3nt: TGCGCCAGCAGCTTGGCGTCCCGGGATGGGGAAAAACTGTTTTTT
CDR3aa: CASSLASRDGEKLFF

d_gene: TRBD1
v_gene: TRBV19
j_gene: TRBJ2-7
abundance: -
CDR3nt: TGTGCCAGTAGTATAGCCGGGACAGGAGAGCAGTACTTC
CDR3aa: CASSIAGTGEQYF

d_gene: TRBD1
v_gene: TRBV5-1
j_gene: TRBJ2-1
abundance: -
CDR3nt: TGCGCCAGCAGCCTTGCCCGGGACAGGGGACACTCCTACAATGAGCAGTTCTTC
CDR3aa: CASSLARDRGHSYNEQFF

d_gene: -
v_gene: TRBV30
j_gene: TRBJ1-2
abundance: -
CDR3nt: TGTGCCTGGAGTTCGACAGGCTATTCGAACAGCTACACCTTC
CDR3aa: CAWSSTGYSNSYTF

d_gene: -
v_gene: TRBV21-1
j_gene: TRBJ2-7
abundance: -
CDR3nt: TGTGCCAGCAGCAAACTAGAGATGAGCTCCTACGAGCAGTACTTC
CDR3aa: CASSKLEMSSYEQYF

d_gene: TRBD2
v_gene: TRBV5-1
j_gene: TRBJ2-1
abundance: -
CDR3nt: TGCGCCAGCAGAATGAGCGGGAGCTCCTACAATGAGCAGTTCTTC
CDR3aa: CASRMSGSSYNEQFF

d_gene: TRBD2
v_gene: TRBV19
j_gene: TRBJ2-1
abundance: -
CDR3nt: TGTGCCAGTAGTATCACTAGCGGGAGTCAGAGCTCCTACAATGAGCAGTTCTTC
CDR3aa: CASSITSGSQSSYNEQFF

d_gene: -
v_gene: TRBV21-1
j_gene: TRBJ2-2
abundance: -
CDR3nt: TGTGCCAGCAGCAAAGGGGGACTAGCGGGGAACACCGGGGAGCTGTTTTTT
CDR3aa: CASSKGGLAGNTGELFF

d_gene: -
v_gene: TRBV28
j_gene: TRBJ2-7
abundance: -
CDR3nt: TGTGCCAGCAGTCGTTTAACTGGGGGCATAACCTACGAGCAGTACTTC
CDR3aa: CASSRLTGGITYEQYF

d_gene: -
v_gene: TRBV7-2
j_gene: TRBJ2-7
abundance: -
CDR3nt: TGTGCCAGCAGCCCGACAGTCGCACCCTCGCAGGGGCAGTACTTC
CDR3aa: CASSPTVAPSQGQYF

d_gene: -
v_gene: TRBV9
j_gene: TRBJ2-5
abundance: -
CDR3nt: TGTGCCAGCAGCCCGGGGAGAGACGCTATTGAGACCCAGTACTTC
CDR3aa: CASSPGRDAIETQYF

d_gene: -
v_gene: TRBV15
j_gene: TRBJ2-1
abundance: -
CDR3nt: TGTGCCACCAGCAGAGATGGCGGAAGCTCCTACAATGAGCAGTTCTTC
CDR3aa: CATSRDGGSSYNEQFF

d_gene: -
v_gene: TRBV5-1
j_gene: TRBJ1-1
abundance: -
CDR3nt: TGCGCCAGCAGCTCCCAAAATATAGGAGGAACTGAAGCTTTCTTT
CDR3aa: CASSSQNIGGTEAFF

d_gene: TRBD1
v_gene: TRBV7-3
j_gene: TRBJ2-2
abundance: -
CDR3nt: TGTGCCAGCGGGACAGGCTCAAACACCGGGGAGCTGTTTTTT
CDR3aa: CASGTGSNTGELFF

d_gene: TRBD2
v_gene: TRBV5-1
j_gene: TRBJ2-2
abundance: -
CDR3nt: TGCGCCAGCAGCTTCGGACTAGCGGGCAACACCGGGGAGCTGTTTTTT
CDR3aa: CASSFGLAGNTGELFF

d_gene: TRBD2
v_gene: TRBV4-3
j_gene: TRBJ2-1
abundance: -
CDR3nt: TGCGCCAGCAGCCCGCGGCTACTAGCGGGGTACAATGAGCAGTTCTTC
CDR3aa: CASSPRLLAGYNEQFF

d_gene: -
v_gene: TRBV6-5
j_gene: TRBJ1-5
abundance: -
CDR3nt: TGTGCCAGCAGTCGGGGGAGGGCGGTTGATCAGCCCCAGCATTTT
CDR3aa: CASSRGRAVDQPQHF

d_gene: -
v_gene: TRBV27
j_gene: TRBJ2-5
abundance: -
CDR3nt: TGTGCCAGCAGTTTATTAGCCGGAGGGGAGACCCAGTACTTC
CDR3aa: CASSLLAGGETQYF

d_gene: TRBD1
v_gene: TRBV2
j_gene: TRBJ1-4
abundance: -
CDR3nt: TGTGCCAGCAGACCAGGGGGCGGGTGGGGAACTAATGAAAAACTGTTTTTT
CDR3aa: CASRPGGGWGTNEKLFF

d_gene: TRBD1
v_gene: TRBV2
j_gene: TRBJ1-1
abundance: -
CDR3nt: TGTGCCAGCAGTGGAGGACAGGGGCAAGGAGCTTTCTTT
CDR3aa: CASSGGQGQGAFF

d_gene: -
v_gene: TRBV19
j_gene: TRBJ2-6
abundance: few
CDR3nt: TGTGCCAGTAGTATCCGACCGGGATGGGGATCTGGGGCCAACGTCCTGACTTTC
CDR3aa: CASSIRPGWGSGANVLTF

d_gene: -
v_gene: TRBV6-5
j_gene: TRBJ2-7
abundance: -
CDR3nt: TGTGCCAGCAGTCTAAGCGGCCCATACGAGCAGTACTTC
CDR3aa: CASSLSGPYEQYF

d_gene: TRBD2
v_gene: TRBV29-1
j_gene: TRBJ2-7
abundance: -
CDR3nt: TGCAGCGTTGAACACGGGACTAGCGGGGGTTACGAGCAGTACTTC
CDR3aa: CSVEHGTSGGYEQYF

d_gene: TRBD1
v_gene: TRBV11-2
j_gene: TRBJ1-6
abundance: -
CDR3nt: TGTGCCAGCAGCATACCGACAGGGGCAGAGTCACCCCTCCACTTT
CDR3aa: CASSIPTGAESPLHF

d_gene: -
v_gene: TRBV3-1/TRBV3-2
j_gene: TRBJ2-1
abundance: -
CDR3nt: TGTGCCAGCAGCCAAGGGTCGCTGGGCGAGCAGTTCTTC
CDR3aa: CASSQGSLGEQFF

d_gene: TRBD2
v_gene: TRBV29-1
j_gene: TRBJ2-3
abundance: -
CDR3nt: TGCAGCGTTTTACTCGGGACTAGCGGGAGTGTAGATACGCAGTATTTT
CDR3aa: CSVLLGTSGSVDTQYF

d_gene: -
v_gene: TRBV28
j_gene: TRBJ1-5
abundance: -
CDR3nt: TGTGCCAGCGTAAGGGACTTTAATCAGCCCCAGCATTTT
CDR3aa: CASVRDFNQPQHF

d_gene: -
v_gene: TRBV3-1/TRBV3-2
j_gene: TRBJ2-2
abundance: -
CDR3nt: TGTGCCAGCAGCCAAGTAGGCAGGGCGGACACCGGGGAGCTGTTTTTT
CDR3aa: CASSQVGRADTGELFF

d_gene: -
v_gene: TRBV14
j_gene: TRBJ2-7
abundance: -
CDR3nt: TGTGCCAGCAGCCAACTCCGGTACGAGCAGTACTTC
CDR3aa: CASSQLRYEQYF

d_gene: TRBD2
v_gene: TRBV6-6
j_gene: TRBJ2-7
abundance: -
CDR3nt: TGTGCCAGCGCTACCGGGACTAGCCCCTCCTACGAGCAGTACTTC
CDR3aa: CASATGTSPSYEQYF

d_gene: TRBD1
v_gene: TRBV2
j_gene: TRBJ2-2
abundance: -
CDR3nt: TGTGCCTCCTCGGGGCAGGGGACAGCGAACACCGGGGAGCTGTTTTTT
CDR3aa: CASSGQGTANTGELFF

d_gene: -
v_gene: TRBV6-5
j_gene: TRBJ2-7
abundance: -
CDR3nt: TGTGCCAGCAGGCGGGACGGCCCCTACGAGCAGTACTTC
CDR3aa: CASRRDGPYEQYF

d_gene: TRBD2
v_gene: TRBV5-4
j_gene: TRBJ2-7
abundance: -
CDR3nt: TGTGCCAGCAGCTCTCTAGCGGGAGAATCCGAGCAGTACTTC
CDR3aa: CASSSLAGESEQYF

d_gene: -
v_gene: TRBV27
j_gene: TRBJ2-2
abundance: -
CDR3nt: TGTGCCAGCAGTACGATCACAGGGTTGGGCACCGGGGAGCTGTTTTTT
CDR3aa: CASSTITGLGTGELFF

d_gene: -
v_gene: TRBV7-3
j_gene: TRBJ1-1
abundance: few
CDR3nt: TGTGCCAGCAGCCTAGGGGGGGTGACTGAAGCTTTCTTT
CDR3aa: CASSLGGVTEAFF

d_gene: -
v_gene: TRBV28
j_gene: TRBJ2-7
abundance: -
CDR3nt: TGTGCCAGCAGTTTAGTGCCAGCGCTGAACGAGCAGTACTTC
CDR3aa: CASSLVPALNEQYF

d_gene: -
v_gene: TRBV19
j_gene: TRBJ1-1
abundance: -
CDR3nt: TGTGCCAGTAGTACAGGGGTATTTGGCACTGAAGCTTTCTTT
CDR3aa: CASSTGVFGTEAFF

d_gene: TRBD2
v_gene: TRBV13
j_gene: TRBJ2-1
abundance: -
CDR3nt: TGTGCCAGCAGCCCGGGACTAGCGGGGTCGCAGTTCTTC
CDR3aa: CASSPGLAGSQFF

d_gene: TRBD1
v_gene: TRBV7-8
j_gene: TRBJ1-6
abundance: -
CDR3nt: TGTGCCAGCAGCTCCGGACAGGGGAGCTATAATTCACCCCTCCACTTT
CDR3aa: CASSSGQGSYNSPLHF

d_gene: -
v_gene: TRBV20-1
j_gene: TRBJ1-1
abundance: -
CDR3nt: TGCAGTGCTATTCAGAACACTGAAGCTTTCTTT
CDR3aa: CSAIQNTEAFF

d_gene: -
v_gene: TRBV18
j_gene: TRBJ1-5
abundance: -
CDR3nt: TGTGCCAGCTCACCCACGGAGAACAATCAGCCCCAGCATTTT
CDR3aa: CASSPTENNQPQHF

d_gene: TRBD1
v_gene: TRBV7-9
j_gene: TRBJ2-7
abundance: -
CDR3nt: TGTGCCAGCAGCCGTCAGGGACAGGGGGTTTACGAGCAGTACTTC
CDR3aa: CASSRQGQGVYEQYF

d_gene: TRBD1
v_gene: TRBV6-5
j_gene: TRBJ1-5
abundance: -
CDR3nt: TGTGCCAGTAAAGACAGGGGAAGCAATCAGCCCCAGCATTTT
CDR3aa: CASKDRGSNQPQHF

d_gene: -
v_gene: TRBV7-8
j_gene: TRBJ2-1
abundance: -
CDR3nt: TGTGCCAGCAGCTTAGGTTTGGGTCGCAGGGTCTTC
CDR3aa: CASSLGLGRRVF

d_gene: -
v_gene: TRBV18
j_gene: TRBJ2-7
abundance: -
CDR3nt: TGTGCCAGCTCACCAGAATCGGGGGGCTACAACGAGCAGTACTTC
CDR3aa: CASSPESGGYNEQYF

d_gene: TRBD1
v_gene: TRBV5-1
j_gene: TRBJ2-1
abundance: -
CDR3nt: TGCGCCAGCAGCTTGCCCCCCGGGACAGGGAAGAATGAGCAGTTCTTC
CDR3aa: CASSLPPGTGKNEQFF

d_gene: -
v_gene: TRBV4-1
j_gene: TRBJ1-2
abundance: -
CDR3nt: TGCGCCAGCAGCCCGCGGGGGGTTTTCGATGGCTACACCTTC
CDR3aa: CASSPRGVFDGYTF

d_gene: TRBD1
v_gene: TRBV7-2
j_gene: TRBJ1-2
abundance: -
CDR3nt: TGTGCCAGCAGCGTCGGGACAGCGGTTGGCTACACCTTC
CDR3aa: CASSVGTAVGYTF